This entry is about one T cell receptor (beta chain). The CDR3 runs 13 residues. V lost 6 bases and J lost 5, with 14 bases in between. Germline V lookup: CDR1 SGHDT, CDR2 YYEEEE. This sample stems from a study of blood T cell repertoires in COVID-19. Study background: Spain, Italy and the United States supplied samples that represented acute and convalescent COVID-19.

Study processing details: Reference gene primer amplification yielded estimated nucleated cell counts. Generated by immunoSEQ multiplex PCR, the TCRdb table keeps only in-frame clones and is missing some. That table supplies the V and J calls and clone size; D and trimming were determined from the DNA. The sample records about 350,000 clones, 88% being singletons. Material: peripheral blood. This sequence originates from an older woman with COVID-19, enrolled during active disease. The chain combines TRBV5-6 with TRBJ1-1; TRBD1 might be the D (5 bases). This CDR3 is CASKRGYRTEAFF. CDR3 coding DNA: TGTGCCAGCAAAAGGGGTTACCGGACTGAAGCTTTCTTT.